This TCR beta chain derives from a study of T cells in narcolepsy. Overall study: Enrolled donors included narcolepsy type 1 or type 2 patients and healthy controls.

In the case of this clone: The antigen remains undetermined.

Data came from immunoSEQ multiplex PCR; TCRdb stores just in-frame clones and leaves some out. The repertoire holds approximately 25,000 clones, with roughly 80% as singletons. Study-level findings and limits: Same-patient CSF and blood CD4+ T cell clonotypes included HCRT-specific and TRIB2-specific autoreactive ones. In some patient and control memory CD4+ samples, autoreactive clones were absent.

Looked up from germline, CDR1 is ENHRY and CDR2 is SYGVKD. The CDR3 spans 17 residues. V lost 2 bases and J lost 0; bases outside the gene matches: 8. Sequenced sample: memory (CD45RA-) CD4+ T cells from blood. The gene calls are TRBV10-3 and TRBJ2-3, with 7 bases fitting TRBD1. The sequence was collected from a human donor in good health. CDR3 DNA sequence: TGTGCCATCAGTGAGGCCGGGACAGCTACTAGCACAGATACGCAGTATTTT. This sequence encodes CAISEAGTATSTDTQYF.